This T cell receptor (beta chain) was sequenced during a study of blood T cells in healthy people across ages. Remarks on this clonotype: What it recognizes is unknown.

The study's findings and limits: Compared with aged donors, long-lived donors showed fewer expanded clones, suggesting selection. The study could not conclusively compare naive and antigen-experienced cells, given its unsorted PBMCs.

The CDR3 consists of 16 residues. The V and J ends lost 4 bases and 5 bases respectively, with 20 bases between them. In germline, CDR1 is LGHNA, CDR2 YNFKEQ. A second PCR of roughly 6 to 12 cycles used a sample-barcoded 5' primer and a J-beta primer mix. TCRdb itself ran the 5' RACE reads through MiXCR, one entry per CDR3 protein. This sample carries under 2,000,000 distinct CDR3 sequences, roughly 49% of them seen once, and the ten largest clones take 2% to 2.5%. Material: blood. The chain joins TRBV4-2 to TRBJ2-5, with a possible D match to TRBD2 (7 bases). The receptor comes from a woman aged 40 to 50 in good health. Written as DNA, the CDR3 is TGTGCCAGCAGCCCGCTAGAGGGGGGGCTGGCTGAGACCCAGTACTTC. It yields the protein CASSPLEGGLAETQYF.